This T cell receptor (beta chain) was sequenced during a study of post-analysis software for immune sequencing data. Turning to the study itself: Relapsing-remitting, secondary progressive and progressive-relapsing forms made up the multiple sclerosis disease courses. General study points: Multiple sclerosis patients showed significantly lower normalized Chao1 diversity than controls did. Patients used roughly five TRBV segments, including TRBV5-6, TRBV5-1 and TRBV20-1, more often than controls. Strong co-clustering by F measure was seen for same-batch samples.

About this clonotype: Its antigen is undetermined.

Built from TCR beta cDNA, the libraries had unique molecular identifiers in them. T cells, about 0.85 to 11 million of them, yielded a few hundred thousand cDNA molecules. From the PCR reads, TCRdb called clonotypes with MiXCR, one entry per CDR3 protein. The repertoire includes some 690,000 distinct CDR3 sequences, less than 35% of them detected once, and roughly 0.53% sits in the top ten. Trimming pared 2 bases from V and 6 bases from J, leaving 14 bases between. Germline V gives CDR1 SGHRS, CDR2 YFSETQ. CDR3 length: 15 residues. Sequencing was carried out using blood. The sequence came from a girl aged 5-17 years with multiple sclerosis. The chain is built from TRBV5-1 and TRBJ1-4; maybe TRBD1 (6 bases). The CDR3 bases are TGCGCCAGCAGCTTACAGGGTGGAGAGGATGAAAAACTGTTTTTT. It yields the protein CASSLQGGEDEKLFF. Looking up the rest from reference TRBV5-1 and TRBJ1-4 gives the full variable domain: KAGVTQTPRYLIKTRGQQVTLSCSPISGHRSVSWYQQTPGQGLQFLFEYFSETQRNKGNFPGRFSGRQFSNSRSEMNVSTLELGDSALYLCASSLQGGEDEKLFFGSGTQLSVL.